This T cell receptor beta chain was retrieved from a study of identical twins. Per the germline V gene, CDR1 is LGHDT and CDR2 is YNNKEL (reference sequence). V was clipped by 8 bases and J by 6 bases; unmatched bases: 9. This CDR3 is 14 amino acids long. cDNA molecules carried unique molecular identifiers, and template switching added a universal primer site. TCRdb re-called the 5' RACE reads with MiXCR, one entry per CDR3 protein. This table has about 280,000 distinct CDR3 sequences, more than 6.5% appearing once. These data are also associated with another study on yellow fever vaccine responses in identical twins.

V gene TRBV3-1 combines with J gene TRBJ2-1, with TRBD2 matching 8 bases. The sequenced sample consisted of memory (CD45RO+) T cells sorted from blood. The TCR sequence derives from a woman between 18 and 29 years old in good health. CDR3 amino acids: CASCPSGRINEQFF. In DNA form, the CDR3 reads TGTGCCAGCTGCCCTAGCGGGCGGATCAATGAGCAGTTCTTC.